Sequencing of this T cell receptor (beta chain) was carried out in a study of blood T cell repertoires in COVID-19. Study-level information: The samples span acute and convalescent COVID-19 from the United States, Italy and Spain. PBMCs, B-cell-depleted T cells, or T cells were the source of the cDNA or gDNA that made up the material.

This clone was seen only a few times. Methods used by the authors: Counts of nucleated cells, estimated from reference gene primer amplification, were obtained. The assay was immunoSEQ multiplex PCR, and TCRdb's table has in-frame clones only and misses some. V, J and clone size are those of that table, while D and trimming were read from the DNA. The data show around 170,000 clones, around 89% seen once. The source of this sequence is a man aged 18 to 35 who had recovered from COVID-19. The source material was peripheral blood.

CDR3 nucleotide sequence: TGTGCCAGCAGTTCCGGGGGGGGGACAGGGCTGGAACTGTTTTTT. Amino acid sequence: CASSSGGGTGLELFF. The chain is built from TRBV6-6 and TRBJ1-4, with 9 positions matching TRBD1. The CDR3 spans 15 residues. J lost 12 bases, V lost 4 bases, and 12 bases had no gene match. In germline, CDR1 is MNHNY, CDR2 SVGAGI (reference sequence).